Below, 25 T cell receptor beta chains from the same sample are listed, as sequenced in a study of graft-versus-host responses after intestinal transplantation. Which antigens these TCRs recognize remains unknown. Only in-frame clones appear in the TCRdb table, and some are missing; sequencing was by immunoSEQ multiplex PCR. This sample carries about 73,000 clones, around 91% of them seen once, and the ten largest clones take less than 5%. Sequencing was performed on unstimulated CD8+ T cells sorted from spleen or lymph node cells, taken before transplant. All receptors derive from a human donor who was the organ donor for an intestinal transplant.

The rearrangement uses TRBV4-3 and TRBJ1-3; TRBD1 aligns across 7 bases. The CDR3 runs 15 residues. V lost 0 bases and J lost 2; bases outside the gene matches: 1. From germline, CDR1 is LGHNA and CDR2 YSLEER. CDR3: CASSQDGTAGNTIYF. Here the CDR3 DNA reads TGCGCCAGCAGCCAAGATGGGACAGCTGGAAACACCATATATTTT.

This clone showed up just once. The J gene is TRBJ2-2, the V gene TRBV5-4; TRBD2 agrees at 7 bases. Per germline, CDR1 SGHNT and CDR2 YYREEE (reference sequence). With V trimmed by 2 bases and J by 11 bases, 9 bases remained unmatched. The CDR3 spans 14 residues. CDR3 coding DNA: TGTGCCAGCAGCTTACTAGCGTCCAAAACTGAGCTGTTTTTT. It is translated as CASSLLASKTELFF.

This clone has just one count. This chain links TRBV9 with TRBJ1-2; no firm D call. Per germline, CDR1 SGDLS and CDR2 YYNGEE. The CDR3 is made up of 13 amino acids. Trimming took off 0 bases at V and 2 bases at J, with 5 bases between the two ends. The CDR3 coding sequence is TGTGCCAGCAGCGTAGCCAGGAACTATGGCTACACCTTC. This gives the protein CASSVARNYGYTF.

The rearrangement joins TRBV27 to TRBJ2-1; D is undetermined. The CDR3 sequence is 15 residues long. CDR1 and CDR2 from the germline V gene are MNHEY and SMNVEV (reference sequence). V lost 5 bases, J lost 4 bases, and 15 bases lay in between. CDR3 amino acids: CASSIGQALYNEQFF. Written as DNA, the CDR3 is TGTGCCAGCAGTATAGGTCAGGCGCTTTACAATGAGCAGTTCTTC.

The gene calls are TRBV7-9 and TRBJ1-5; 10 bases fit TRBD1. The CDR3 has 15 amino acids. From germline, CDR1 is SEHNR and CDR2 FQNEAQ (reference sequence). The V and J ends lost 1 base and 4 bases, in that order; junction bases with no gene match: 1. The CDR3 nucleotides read TGTGCCAGCAGCTTAGGACAGGGGGCGAATCAGCCCCAGCATTTT. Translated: CASSLGQGANQPQHF.

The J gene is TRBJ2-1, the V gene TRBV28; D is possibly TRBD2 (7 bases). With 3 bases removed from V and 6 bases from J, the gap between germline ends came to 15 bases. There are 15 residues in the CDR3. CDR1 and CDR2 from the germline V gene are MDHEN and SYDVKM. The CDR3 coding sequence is TGTGCCAGCAGTTTTCGGGGGGCCCAGGGCAATGAGCAGTTCTTC. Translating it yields CASSFRGAQGNEQFF.

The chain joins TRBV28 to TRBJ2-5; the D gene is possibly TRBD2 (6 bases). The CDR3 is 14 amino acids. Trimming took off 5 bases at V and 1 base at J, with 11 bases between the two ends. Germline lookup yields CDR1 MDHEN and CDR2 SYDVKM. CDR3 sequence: CASSARGSQETQYF. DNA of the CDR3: TGTGCCAGCAGTGCACGGGGGTCCCAAGAGACCCAGTACTTC.

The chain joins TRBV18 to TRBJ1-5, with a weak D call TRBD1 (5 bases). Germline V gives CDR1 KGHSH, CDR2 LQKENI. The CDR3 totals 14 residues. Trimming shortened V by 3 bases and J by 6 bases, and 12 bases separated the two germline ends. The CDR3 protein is CASSPVRGGQPQHF. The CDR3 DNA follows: TGTGCCAGCTCACCCGTAAGGGGAGGTCAGCCCCAGCATTTT.

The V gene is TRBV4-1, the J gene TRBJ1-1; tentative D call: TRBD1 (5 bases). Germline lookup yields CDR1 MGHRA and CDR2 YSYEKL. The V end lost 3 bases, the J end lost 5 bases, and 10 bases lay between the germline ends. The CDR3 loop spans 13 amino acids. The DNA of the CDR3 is TGCGCCAGCAGCCATGCCCAGGGAACTGAAGCTTTCTTT. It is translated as CASSHAQGTEAFF.

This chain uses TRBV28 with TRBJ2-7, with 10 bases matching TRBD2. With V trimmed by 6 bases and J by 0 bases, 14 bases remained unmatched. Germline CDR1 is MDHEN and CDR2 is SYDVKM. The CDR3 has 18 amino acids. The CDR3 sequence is CASSFTHLAGVSSYEQYV. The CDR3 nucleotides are TGTGCCAGCAGCTTTACCCATCTAGCGGGGGTGAGCTCCTACGAGCAGTACGTC.

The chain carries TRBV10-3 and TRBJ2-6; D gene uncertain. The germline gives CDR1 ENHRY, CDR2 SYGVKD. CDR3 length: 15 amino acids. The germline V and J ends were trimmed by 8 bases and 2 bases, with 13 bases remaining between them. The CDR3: CAILGDVTGANVLTF. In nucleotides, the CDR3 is TGTGCCATCTTGGGCGACGTGACTGGGGCCAACGTCCTGACTTTC.

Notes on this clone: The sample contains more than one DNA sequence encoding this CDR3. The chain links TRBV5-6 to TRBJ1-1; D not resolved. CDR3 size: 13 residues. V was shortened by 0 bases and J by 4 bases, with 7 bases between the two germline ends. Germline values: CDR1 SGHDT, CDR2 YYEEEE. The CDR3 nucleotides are TGTGCCAGCAGCTTGGGAGGTGGCACTGAAGCTTTCTTT. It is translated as CASSLGGGTEAFF.

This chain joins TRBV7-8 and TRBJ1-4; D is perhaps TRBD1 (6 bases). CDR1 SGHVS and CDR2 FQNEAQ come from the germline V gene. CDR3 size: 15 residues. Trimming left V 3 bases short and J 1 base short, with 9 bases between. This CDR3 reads CASSFRTVTNEKLFF. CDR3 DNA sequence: TGTGCCAGCAGCTTCCGGACAGTAACTAATGAAAAACTGTTTTTT.

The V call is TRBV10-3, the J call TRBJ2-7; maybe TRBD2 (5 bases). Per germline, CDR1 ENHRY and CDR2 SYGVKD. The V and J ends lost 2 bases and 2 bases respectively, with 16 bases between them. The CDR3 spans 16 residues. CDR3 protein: CAISEDGRYSTYEQYV. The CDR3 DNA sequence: TGTGCCATCAGTGAGGATGGGAGATATTCGACCTACGAGCAGTACGTC.

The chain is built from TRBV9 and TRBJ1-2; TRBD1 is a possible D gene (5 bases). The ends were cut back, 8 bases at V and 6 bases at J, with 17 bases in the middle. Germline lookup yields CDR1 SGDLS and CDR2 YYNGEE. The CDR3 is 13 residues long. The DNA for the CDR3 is TGTGCCAGTGGACAAACCCCAAGTGATGGCTACACCTTC. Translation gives CASGQTPSDGYTF.

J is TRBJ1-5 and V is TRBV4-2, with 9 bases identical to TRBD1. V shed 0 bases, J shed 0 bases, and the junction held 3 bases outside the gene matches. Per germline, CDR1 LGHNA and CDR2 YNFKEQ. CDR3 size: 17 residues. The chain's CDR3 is CASSQEGTGISNQPQHF. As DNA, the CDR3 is TGTGCCAGCAGCCAAGAGGGGACAGGGATTAGCAATCAGCCCCAGCATTTT.

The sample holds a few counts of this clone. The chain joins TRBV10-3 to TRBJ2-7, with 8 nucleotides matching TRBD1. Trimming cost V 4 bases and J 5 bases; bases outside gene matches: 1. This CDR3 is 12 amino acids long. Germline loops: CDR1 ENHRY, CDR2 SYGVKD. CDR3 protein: CAISGQGHEQYV. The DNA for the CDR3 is TGTGCCATCAGTGGACAGGGGCACGAGCAGTACGTC.

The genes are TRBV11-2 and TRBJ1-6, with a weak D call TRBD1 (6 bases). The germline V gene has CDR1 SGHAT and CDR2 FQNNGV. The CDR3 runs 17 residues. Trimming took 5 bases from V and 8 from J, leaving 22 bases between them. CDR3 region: CASSPRTVLEIDSPLHF. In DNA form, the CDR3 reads TGTGCCAGCAGCCCCCGGACAGTCCTTGAAATCGATTCACCCCTCCACTTT.

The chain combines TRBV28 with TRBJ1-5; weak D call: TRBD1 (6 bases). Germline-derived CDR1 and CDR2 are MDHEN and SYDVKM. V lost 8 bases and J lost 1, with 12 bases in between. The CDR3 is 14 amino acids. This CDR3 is CASVITGSNQPQHF. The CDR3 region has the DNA TGTGCCAGCGTGATAACAGGGAGCAATCAGCCCCAGCATTTT.

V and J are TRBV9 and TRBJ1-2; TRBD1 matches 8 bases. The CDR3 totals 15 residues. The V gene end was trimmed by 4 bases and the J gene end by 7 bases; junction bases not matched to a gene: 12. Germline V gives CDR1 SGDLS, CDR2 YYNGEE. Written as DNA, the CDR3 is TGTGCCAGCAGCCCGAGCGACAGGGGCGGTGGTGGCTACACCTTC. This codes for CASSPSDRGGGGYTF.

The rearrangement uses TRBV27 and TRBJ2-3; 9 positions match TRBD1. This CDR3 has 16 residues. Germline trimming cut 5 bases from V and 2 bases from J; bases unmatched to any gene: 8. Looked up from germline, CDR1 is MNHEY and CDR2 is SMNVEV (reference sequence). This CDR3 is CASSTRQGEDTDTQYF. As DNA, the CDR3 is TGTGCCAGCAGTACCAGACAGGGGGAGGACACAGATACGCAGTATTTT.

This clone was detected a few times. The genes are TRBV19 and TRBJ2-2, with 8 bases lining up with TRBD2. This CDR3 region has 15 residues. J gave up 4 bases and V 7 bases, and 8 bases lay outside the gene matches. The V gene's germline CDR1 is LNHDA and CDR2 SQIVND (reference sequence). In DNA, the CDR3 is TGTGCCAGTACCTATCCGGCGGGGGGCACCGGGGAGCTGTTTTTT. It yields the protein CASTYPAGGTGELFF.

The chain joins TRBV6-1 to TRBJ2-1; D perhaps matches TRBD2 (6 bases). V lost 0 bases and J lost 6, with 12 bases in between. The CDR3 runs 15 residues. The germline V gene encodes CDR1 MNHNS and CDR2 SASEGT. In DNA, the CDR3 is TGTGCCAGCAGTGAAGCCCCGACAGCGGGCAATGAGCAGTTCTTC. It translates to CASSEAPTAGNEQFF.

CDR3 in amino acids: CSPPRQSTDTQYF. The CDR3 region has the DNA TGCAGCCCGCCAAGACAGTCCACAGATACGCAGTATTTT. The rearrangement joins TRBV29-1 to TRBJ2-3, with D possibly TRBD1 on 5 matching bases. Germline V gives CDR1 SQVTM, CDR2 ANQGSEA. Trimming left V 8 bases short and J 2 bases short, with 14 bases between. The CDR3 spans 13 residues.

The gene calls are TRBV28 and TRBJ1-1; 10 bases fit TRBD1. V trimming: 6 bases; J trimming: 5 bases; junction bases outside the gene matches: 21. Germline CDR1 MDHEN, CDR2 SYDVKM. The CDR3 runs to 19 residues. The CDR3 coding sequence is TGTGCCAGCAGCTCGACCCGAACCCCTCGGACAGGGGGGTGGACTGAAGCTTTCTTT. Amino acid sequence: CASSSTRTPRTGGWTEAFF.